This T cell receptor beta chain was found in a study of blood T cell repertoires in COVID-19. Some clones are missing from TCRdb's copy, which holds only in-frame ones; the method was immunoSEQ multiplex PCR. The sample has around 100,000 clones, around 87% seen once. This receptor was taken from a woman in her thirties with acute or convalescent COVID-19. Material for sequencing was peripheral blood.

The CDR3 is CASRRPLRQLNTEAFF. The CDR3 coding sequence is TGTGCCAGCAGACGACCGCTGAGGCAGTTGAACACTGAAGCTTTCTTT. The chain has TRBV6-6 and TRBJ1-1; no clear D gene. V lost 6 bases and J 0 bases, leaving 17 bases between the germline ends. This CDR3 comprises 16 residues. The germline V gene has CDR1 MNHNY and CDR2 SVGAGI (reference sequence).